This T cell receptor (beta chain) was obtained from a study of breast tumors, draining lymph nodes, adjacent tissues. Breast cancer patients provided tissue from their axillary draining lymph nodes. From the multiplex PCR reads, TCRdb called clonotypes with MiXCR, one entry per CDR3 protein. This sample has over 150,000 distinct CDR3 sequences, with 25% to 40% found just once. The germline V gene has CDR1 MNHNY and CDR2 SVGAGI (reference sequence). V lost 5 bases and J 5 bases, leaving 12 bases between the germline ends. This CDR3 has 13 amino acids. This clonotype has only a few counts. A much bigger clone sits one base away, suggesting this may be a read error.

The V gene is TRBV6-6, the J gene TRBJ2-5, with D unclear. The sequence was collected from a female donor with breast cancer. Some clones in this sample may be carry-over from other donors' samples. Sequencing was done on a sample of axillary lymph node tissue. In DNA, the CDR3 is TGTGCCAGCAGTCACACTTTCCATGAGACCCAGTACTTC. Translated, it gives CASSHTFHETQYF.